Reported below is one T cell receptor (beta chain). Its antigen remains unidentified. Base qualities are not provided; no much larger clone lies one nucleotide away. TCRbeta CDR3 regions were amplified from genomic DNA using the immunoSEQ Assay, a bias-controlled multiplex PCR. For the original study's pipeline: Nucleated cell counts per sample were estimated from amplification of reference gene primers within the assay. Sequence reads were collapsed and filtered to measure the absolute abundance of every unique TCRbeta CDR3 rearrangement. Productive Simpson clonality was computed per sample as the square root of Simpson's diversity index over productive rearrangements. TCRdb stores this immuneACCESS table with in-frame sequences only. Part of the clones is absent; in the studies checked, under half of the shortfall reflects unresolved V genes, and no reason is known for the rest. The V and J calls and the clone size are those of that table, but D and trimming were determined from the DNA. For this sample the table gives roughly 430,000 clones, of which roughly 87% were detected only once. Of the sample, 2% to 2.5% is held by the ten largest clones.

Enrolling through a virtual design, the prospective study's participants ranged in age from roughly 18 to 95 years and lived across about two dozen United States geographic areas. Cohort assignment in the prospective study relied on participant-reported clinical history from a screening survey and a study questionnaire. Each participant in the prospective study had whole blood, serum and a nasopharyngeal or oropharyngeal swab collected by mobile phlebotomists. Over an approximately 2-month period, participants in the prospective study had the option of providing additional blood draws and questionnaires. Blood samples from the prospective study were shipped frozen or at room temperature prior to DNA extraction. This record comes from a study of blood T cell repertoires in COVID-19 (dated by TCRdb to about 2020). About the investigation overall: The collaborator samples originated in the United States, Italy and Spain and spanned the acute and convalescent phases of COVID-19. The prospective study material was composed of cDNA or gDNA derived from T cells, B-cell-depleted T cells, or PBMCs. The dataset comprised deeply sampled blood TCRbeta repertoires from subjects exposed to, actively infected with, or recovered from COVID-19. The repertoires were made available in a free public database intended to serve as a resource for research on the immune response to SARS-CoV-2. The samples were drawn from the first 160 participants of the ongoing ImmuneRACE study and from over 950 subjects provided by 6 global collaborators. Nearly every sample came with metadata listing a de-identified subject ID, COVID-19 status, age in years and sex. Where HLA class I and class II types were available, the types were taken from metadata supplied by the sample provider, not from assay-based typing. The study at large found these results: Clinical and demographic metadata were provided uncurated, with the amount varying by source and participant.

Sequences SGHRS (CDR1) and YFSETQ (CDR2) are obtained from the germline V gene. V sheds 2 bases and J sheds 3 bases, leaving 9 bases between their ends. Including the terminal cysteine and phenylalanine, the CDR3 comprises 15 residues. Of all the DNA, just the CDR3 is kept, 45 bases in frame from base 1. The rearranged chain carries TRBV5-1 and TRBJ2-6; matching of 5 bases hints at TRBD1 as the D gene. This sequence was found in a woman in her 40s with acute COVID-19. Input material: PBMCs or T cells enriched from blood (not recorded which). The DNA reads as follows: TGCGCCAGCAGCTTACGTACAGGTGGGGCCAACGTCCTGACTTTC. This codes for CASSLRTGGANVLTF.